The next 3 T cell receptor beta chains were all read from a single sample in a study of identical twins. TCRdb independently ran MiXCR on the 5' RACE reads; one entry per CDR3 protein. The sample lists 1.5 million to 2 million distinct CDR3 sequences; 32% were seen once. The sample consisted of cord blood. These receptors all stem from a newborn girl in good health.

Only a few counts were recorded for this clonotype. The chain employs TRBV11-2 and TRBJ2-3; a possible D gene is TRBD2 (6 bases). V shed 2 bases and J shed 5 bases, with 14 bases lying between them. The germline gives CDR1 SGHAT, CDR2 FQNNGV. The CDR3 sequence is 15 residues long. Here the CDR3 DNA reads TGTGCCAGCAGCTTATCGGCGGGGACGCAAGATACGCAGTATTTT. Encoded protein: CASSLSAGTQDTQYF.

This clonotype has just one count. Germline and junction disagree at one end, which may indicate a read error. This chain connects TRBV12-3 or TRBV12-4 to TRBJ2-5, with no clear D. The CDR3 totals 11 residues. The chain's CDR3 is CSSSFAETQYF. CDR3 nucleotides: TGTTCCAGCAGTTTCGCAGAGACCCAGTACTTC.

This clonotype has ten or more counts. The V gene is TRBV12-3 or TRBV12-4, the J gene TRBJ2-1; no definite D call. The CDR3 sequence is 14 residues long. Between the trimmed V and J ends, which lost 5 bases and 2 bases, there was a span of 10 bases. The CDR3, as DNA: TGTGCCAGCAGTCCCACAGAACCCTACAATGAGCAGTTCTTC. It specifies CASSPTEPYNEQFF.